The 14 T cell receptor beta chains listed next were all sequenced from one sample in a study of cytomegalovirus exposure and HLA in healthy donors. 13 Jbeta primers and 60 Vbeta primers were used for the PCR. Data came from immunoSEQ multiplex PCR; TCRdb stores just in-frame clones and leaves some out. This sample contains some 55,000 clones. The sample consisted of PBMCs. The receptors here all came from a woman between 40 and 55 years old in good health and CMV-seronegative.

This sequence joins TRBV7-9 and TRBJ1-1, with D perhaps matching TRBD1 (5 bases). There are 16 residues in the CDR3. Germline CDR1 and CDR2: SEHNR and FQNEAQ (reference sequence). Between the trimmed V and J ends, which lost 1 base and 4 bases, there was a span of 16 bases. The DNA for the CDR3 is TGTGCCAGCAGCTTAGATAGTGGGGGAGGTGGCACTGAAGCTTTCTTT. It codes for CASSLDSGGGGTEAFF.

The chain combines TRBV15 with TRBJ2-7, with D possibly being TRBD1 (6 bases). The CDR3 has 17 amino acids. Germline V lookup: CDR1 LNHNV, CDR2 YYDKDF (reference sequence). V lost 1 base to trimming and J lost 2 bases, with 18 bases between them. The chain's CDR3 is CATSRGIPGGQTYEQYF. In nucleotides, the CDR3 is TGTGCCACCAGCAGAGGGATACCTGGTGGACAGACCTACGAGCAGTACTTC.

The CDR3 protein is CSVEVLKFVPTGLIAYEQYF. The CDR3 DNA reads as TGCAGCGTTGAAGTTCTGAAGTTCGTTCCGACAGGGTTAATTGCCTACGAGCAGTACTTC. This chain joins TRBV29-1 and TRBJ2-7; 7 bases agree with TRBD1. Germline assignment: CDR1 SQVTM and CDR2 ANQGSEA. With 1 base clipped from V and 2 bases from J, the junction kept 23 bases outside the gene matches. The CDR3 spans 20 residues.

This rearrangement joins TRBV28 to TRBJ1-2, with D hard to call. CDR3 length: 15 residues. CDR1 is MDHEN, CDR2 SYDVKM, per germline. V was cut by 5 bases and J by 6 bases, with 19 bases left in between. The CDR3 DNA reads TGTGCCAGCAGTCCCCCTATGCGGCAGAACCATGGCTACACCTTC. Translating it yields CASSPPMRQNHGYTF.

CDR3 coding DNA: TGTGCCAGCAAGCCGGAGTTGGGCGGGACTTCCTATGGCTACACCTTC. Encoded protein: CASKPELGGTSYGYTF. The chain recombines TRBV7-8 with TRBJ1-2; D possibly corresponds to TRBD1 (5 bases). Germline CDR1 reads SGHVS; CDR2 reads FQNEAQ. The CDR3 runs to 16 residues. Trimming removed 7 bases from V and 4 bases from J, with 22 bases in between.

To note about this clone: One end of the junction varies from germline; a read error may be responsible. The chain joins TRBV30 to TRBJ1-6; no definite D call. The CDR3 extends over 15 amino acids. The germline gives CDR1 GTSNPN, CDR2 SVGIG (reference sequence). The CDR3 loop is CAGSAWGGYNSPLHF. The CDR3 bases are TGTGCCGGGAGTGCCTGGGGAGGCTATAATTCACCCCTCCACTTT.

This rearrangement joins TRBV28 to TRBJ1-5; D gene unclear. V lost 3 bases and J 6 bases, leaving 15 bases between the germline ends. Germline V gene data show CDR1 as MDHEN and CDR2 as SYDVKM. This CDR3 is built from 15 residues. This chain's CDR3 is CASSFLVTLFQPQHF. The CDR3 nucleotides are TGTGCCAGCAGTTTCCTGGTGACACTCTTTCAGCCCCAGCATTTT. The variable domain in full, completed from reference TRBV28 and TRBJ1-5, reads DVKVTQSSRYLVKRTGEKVFLECVQDMDHENMFWYRQDPGLGLRLIYFSYDVKMKEKGDIPEGYSVSREKKERFSLILESASTNQTSMYLCASSFLVTLFQPQHFGDGTRLSIL.

The V gene is TRBV28, the J gene TRBJ2-7; tentative D call: TRBD1 (5 bases). The V end lost 4 bases, the J end lost 1 base, and 5 bases lay between the germline ends. This CDR3 is built from 12 residues. Germline loops: CDR1 MDHEN, CDR2 SYDVKM. DNA of the CDR3: TGTGCCAGCAGTTCAGGGTCCTACGAGCAGTACTTC. The encoded protein is CASSSGSYEQYF.

J is TRBJ2-5 and V is TRBV14; 7 nucleotides match TRBD1. Germline lookup yields CDR1 SGHDN and CDR2 FVKESK. V lost 6 bases to trimming and J lost 4 bases; unmatched junction nucleotides: 8. This CDR3 comprises 14 residues. CDR3 loop: CASRAGAGGETQYF. DNA of the CDR3: TGTGCCAGCAGAGCCGGTGCAGGGGGAGAGACCCAGTACTTC. Full variable domain (outside the CDR3, taken from reference TRBV14 and TRBJ2-5): EAGVTQFPSHSVIEKGQTVTLRCDPISGHDNLYWYRRVMGKEIKFLLHFVKESKQDESGMPNNRFLAERTGGTYSTLKVQPAELEDSGVYFCASRAGAGGETQYFGPGTRLLVL.

This chain links TRBV30 with TRBJ2-1; tentative D call: TRBD2 (6 bases). Germline CDR1 is GTSNPN and CDR2 is SVGIG (reference sequence). Trimming left V 0 bases short and J 7 bases short, with 16 bases between. The CDR3 covers 15 residues. The CDR3 spells CAWSVVAGYGNEQFF. DNA of the CDR3: TGTGCCTGGAGTGTCGTTGCGGGGTATGGGAATGAGCAGTTCTTC. Together with reference TRBV30 and TRBJ2-1, the CDR3 gives the full variable domain: SQTIHQWPATLVQPVGSPLSLECTVEGTSNPNLYWYRQAAGRGLQLLFYSVGIGQISSEVPQNLSASRPQDRQFILSSKKLLLSDSGFYLCAWSVVAGYGNEQFFGPGTRLTVL.

V is TRBV11-2 and J is TRBJ2-1; 10 nucleotides agree with TRBD2. Unmatched junction bases numbered 4, after V lost 5 bases and J lost 6 bases. The CDR3 is 14 residues long. The V gene's germline CDR1 is SGHAT and CDR2 FQNNGV. The DNA for the CDR3 is TGTGCCAGCAGCATTACTAGCGGGACCAATGAGCAGTTCTTC. Protein product: CASSITSGTNEQFF.

This sequence joins TRBV4-2 and TRBJ2-1; 13 bases are a match to TRBD2. The germline gives CDR1 LGHNA, CDR2 YNFKEQ. The CDR3 spans 18 residues. With V trimmed by 4 bases and J by 0 bases, 6 bases remained unmatched. The CDR3, as DNA: TGTGCCAGCAGCCGAACTAGCGGGGGGGGGAGCTCCTACAATGAGCAGTTCTTC. Protein sequence: CASSRTSGGGSSYNEQFF.

The J gene is TRBJ2-7, the V gene TRBV4-2, with TRBD1 matching 7 bases. V lost 0 bases to trimming and J lost 1 base; unmatched junction nucleotides: 9. Per germline, CDR1 LGHNA and CDR2 YNFKEQ. CDR3 length equals 17 residues. In DNA form, the CDR3 reads TGTGCCAGCAGCCAAGACAGGACAGGACTTATATCCTACGAGCAGTACTTC. It specifies CASSQDRTGLISYEQYF.

The chain links TRBV10-3 to TRBJ1-1; D is ambiguous. V was cut by 3 bases and J by 7 bases, with 12 bases left in between. There are 13 residues in the CDR3. Germline V gives CDR1 ENHRY, CDR2 SYGVKD. The CDR3 region is CAISDPYRIEAFF. The CDR3 bases are TGTGCCATCAGTGATCCCTATCGCATTGAAGCTTTCTTT.